These 23 T cell receptor beta chains were sequenced from one sample in a study of blood T cell repertoires in COVID-19. Generated by immunoSEQ multiplex PCR, the TCRdb table keeps only in-frame clones and is missing some. The sample yields 250,000 to 350,000 clones, around 86% seen once. Sequenced input: peripheral blood. All receptors derive from a woman in her thirties who had recovered from COVID-19.

The chain is built from TRBV7-2 and TRBJ1-1; 9 positions agree with TRBD1. After removal of 6 bases from V and 0 bases from J, the junction contained 2 bases not matched to a gene. The CDR3 covers 14 residues. CDR1 is SGHTA, CDR2 FQGNSA, per germline. The CDR3 bases are TGTGCCAGCAGAAGGGACAGGGTGAACACTGAAGCTTTCTTT. It encodes CASRRDRVNTEAFF.

This clone has only a few counts. The genes are TRBV19 and TRBJ2-7; 8 bases are a match to TRBD1. Germline V gene data show CDR1 as LNHDA and CDR2 as SQIVND (reference sequence). Trimming at V came to 4 bases and at J to 0 bases, leaving 5 bases not matched to a gene. The CDR3 extends over 15 amino acids. CDR3 sequence: CASSTGQGFSYEQYF. For the CDR3, the DNA is TGTGCCAGTAGTACTGGACAGGGATTCTCCTACGAGCAGTACTTC.

The rearrangement joins TRBV19 to TRBJ1-6; possibly TRBD1 for D (5 bases). Germline V gene lookup returns CDR1 LNHDA and CDR2 SQIVND (reference sequence). Trimming took 10 bases from V and 5 from J, leaving 12 bases between them. The CDR3 extends over 13 amino acids. CDR3 nucleotides: TGTGCCATCGCCCGGGGGAATAATTCACCCCTCCACTTT. This translates into CAIARGNNSPLHF.

The V call is TRBV6-5, the J call TRBJ2-7, with a tentative D call TRBD2 (6 bases). Germline CDR1 reads MNHEY; CDR2 reads SVGAGI. The CDR3 covers 10 residues. Trimming removed 10 bases at V and 4 bases at J, with 8 bases between. The CDR3 nucleotides are TGTGCCACAGGAGGGTACGAGCAGTACTTC. Protein product: CATGGYEQYF.

The chain uses TRBV7-9 and TRBJ1-1, with no clear D. Germline CDR1 and CDR2: SEHNR and FQNEAQ (reference sequence). V dropped 2 bases and J dropped 4 bases, with 11 bases sitting between them. CDR3 size: 14 residues. Written as DNA, the CDR3 is TGTGCCAGCAGCTTATTACTTCGGGGCACTGAAGCTTTCTTT. This gives the protein CASSLLLRGTEAFF.

This rearrangement joins TRBV2 to TRBJ1-3; D remains ambiguous. The CDR3 sequence is 14 residues long. Germline CDR1 is SNHLY and CDR2 is FYNNEI. Trimming shortened V by 4 bases and J by 0 bases, and 7 bases separated the two germline ends. CDR3 in amino acids: CASSVEGSGNTIYF. DNA for the CDR3: TGTGCCAGCAGTGTCGAGGGCTCTGGAAACACCATATATTTT. Together with reference TRBV2 and TRBJ1-3, the CDR3 gives the full variable domain: EPEVTQTPSHQVTQMGQEVILRCVPISNHLYFYWYRQILGQKVEFLVSFYNNEISEKSEIFDDQFSVERPDGSNFTLKIRSTKLEDSAMYFCASSVEGSGNTIYFGEGSWLTVV.

A word on this clone: This specimen includes other DNA sequences encoding the same CDR3. The chain employs TRBV5-1 and TRBJ2-7, with TRBD2 identical over 9 bases. The CDR3 extends over 14 amino acids. V was clipped by 4 bases and J by 2 bases; unmatched bases: 4. Germline-derived CDR1 and CDR2 are SGHRS and YFSETQ. The CDR3 DNA sequence: TGCGCCAGCAGCCTTAGCGGGGGTGCCTACGAGCAGTACTTC. Residues: CASSLSGGAYEQYF. The whole variable domain, filled in from reference TRBV5-1 and TRBJ2-7, reads KAGVTQTPRYLIKTRGQQVTLSCSPISGHRSVSWYQQTPGQGLQFLFEYFSETQRNKGNFPGRFSGRQFSNSRSEMNVSTLELGDSALYLCASSLSGGAYEQYFGPGTRLTVT.

Only a few counts were recorded for this clone. The V and J genes are TRBV18 and TRBJ2-7, with 8 bases aligning to TRBD1. The J segment lost 1 base and the V segment lost 5 bases, leaving 1 base of the junction unmatched. Germline V gives CDR1 KGHSH, CDR2 LQKENI. This CDR3 spans 13 amino acids. The CDR3 spells CASSGDRSYEQYF. DNA of the CDR3: TGTGCCAGCTCAGGGGACAGGTCCTACGAGCAGTACTTC.

This chain joins TRBV30 and TRBJ2-4; TRBD1 aligns across 9 bases. This CDR3 spans 14 amino acids. CDR1 is GTSNPN, CDR2 SVGIG, per germline (reference sequence). V was clipped by 5 bases and J by 0 bases; unmatched bases: 2. CDR3 sequence (DNA): TGTGCCTGGGGGACAGGGAAAGCCAAAAACATTCAGTACTTC. Protein sequence: CAWGTGKAKNIQYF. Variable domain in full (rest from reference TRBV30 and TRBJ2-4): SQTIHQWPATLVQPVGSPLSLECTVEGTSNPNLYWYRQAAGRGLQLLFYSVGIGQISSEVPQNLSASRPQDRQFILSSKKLLLSDSGFYLCAWGTGKAKNIQYFGAGTRLSVL.

This clone is a singleton in its sample. The chain is built from TRBV27 and TRBJ2-3; 9 bases are a match to TRBD2. CDR1 and CDR2 (germline): MNHEY, SMNVEV (reference sequence). The CDR3 loop spans 15 amino acids. V lost 8 bases and J lost 1; bases outside the gene matches: 7. The CDR3 bases are TGTGCCAGCTCCTTAGTAGCGGGGGGCACAGATACGCAGTATTTT. Protein sequence: CASSLVAGGTDTQYF.

The chain links TRBV3-1 (or the pseudogene TRBV3-2) to TRBJ2-2, with TRBD1 identical over 8 bases. This CDR3 comprises 18 residues. V dropped 1 base and J dropped 1; count of bases not matched to a gene: 8. The germline CDR1 and CDR2 sequences are LGHDT and YNNKEL (reference sequence). The DNA for the CDR3 is TGTGCCAGCAGCCAAGTCATCCCCAGGGGGCTGAACACCGGGGAGCTGTTTTTT. It encodes CASSQVIPRGLNTGELFF.

The chain uses TRBV9 and TRBJ2-1; the match to TRBD2 covers 9 bases. Germline V CDR1 and CDR2: SGDLS, YYNGEE. This CDR3 is 16 amino acids long. With V trimmed by 4 bases and J by 3 bases, 8 bases remained unmatched. The CDR3 bases are TGTGCCAGCAGCCCAGCCGGGACTAGCAACTACAATGAGCAGTTCTTC. Translation gives CASSPAGTSNYNEQFF.

This rearrangement joins TRBV30 to TRBJ1-2; the D is unclear. CDR1 and CDR2 from the germline V gene are GTSNPN and SVGIG (reference sequence). The CDR3 has 11 residues. The V and J ends lost 4 bases and 7 bases respectively, with 10 bases between them. CDR3 residues: CAWKRGRGYTF. CDR3 in DNA: TGTGCCTGGAAACGGGGTCGTGGCTACACCTTC.

The table lists this clone with a count of one. The chain couples TRBV24-1 to TRBJ2-1; 11 bases map to TRBD2. V was pared by 7 bases and J by 2 bases, with 3 bases of the junction left unmatched. There are 15 residues in the CDR3. Per the germline V gene, CDR1 is KGHDR and CDR2 is SFDVKD. In DNA form, the CDR3 reads TGTGCCACCAGACGGGGACTAGCGGCCTACAATGAGCAGTTCTTC. This encodes CATRRGLAAYNEQFF.

J is TRBJ2-3 and V is TRBV4-1, with 10 nucleotides matching TRBD2. This CDR3 comprises 15 residues. CDR1 is MGHRA, CDR2 YSYEKL, per germline. V was clipped by 4 bases and J by 1 base; unmatched bases: 2. CDR3 residues: CASSLLAGGTDTQYF. The CDR3 coding sequence is TGCGCCAGCAGCCTTCTAGCGGGGGGCACAGATACGCAGTATTTT.

This chain uses TRBV10-3 with TRBJ2-1; a possible D gene is TRBD1 (6 bases). V was clipped by 0 bases and J by 1 base, with 10 bases between them. Looked up from germline, CDR1 is ENHRY and CDR2 is SYGVKD. This CDR3 is 16 amino acids long. The CDR3 nucleotides read TGTGCCATCAGTGAGTCGACAGGTCGGTCCTACAATGAGCAGTTCTTC. This sequence encodes CAISESTGRSYNEQFF.

The chain uses TRBV5-8 and TRBJ1-1; D unresolved. This CDR3 spans 9 amino acids. Germline lookup yields CDR1 SGHTS and CDR2 YDEGEE. Trimming pared 9 bases from V and 5 bases from J, leaving 5 bases between. CDR3 bases: TGTGCCACGGGGACTGAAGCTTTCTTT. Protein: CATGTEAFF.

J is TRBJ2-1 and V is TRBV27; D not resolved. The CDR3 length is 14 residues. Germline V gene lookup returns CDR1 MNHEY and CDR2 SMNVEV (reference sequence). Deletions cut 2 bases from V and 1 base from J, with 6 bases between. The CDR3 sequence is CASSLALSYNEQFF. DNA of the CDR3: TGTGCCAGCAGTTTAGCCCTATCCTACAATGAGCAGTTCTTC.

The chain couples TRBV18 to TRBJ1-5; D unclear. Germline assignment: CDR1 KGHSH and CDR2 LQKENI. Trimming shortened V by 3 bases and J by 5 bases, and 11 bases separated the two germline ends. The CDR3 is 14 residues long. This CDR3 reads CASSPNSQDQPQHF. The CDR3 DNA reads TGTGCCAGCTCACCGAACAGCCAGGATCAGCCCCAGCATTTT.

This sequence joins TRBV28 and TRBJ2-7; D remains ambiguous. Per the germline V gene, CDR1 is MDHEN and CDR2 is SYDVKM. Trimming took off 2 bases at V and 7 bases at J, with 12 bases between the two ends. The CDR3 loop spans 13 amino acids. CDR3 loop: CASSLVQVWEQYF. The CDR3 nucleotides read TGTGCCAGCAGTTTAGTGCAGGTCTGGGAGCAGTACTTC. The complete variable domain, with remaining parts taken from reference TRBV28 and TRBJ2-7, reads DVKVTQSSRYLVKRTGEKVFLECVQDMDHENMFWYRQDPGLGLRLIYFSYDVKMKEKGDIPEGYSVSREKKERFSLILESASTNQTSMYLCASSLVQVWEQYFGPGTRLTVT.

This clone has a single count. The chain combines TRBV19 with TRBJ1-5; the D gene is possibly TRBD1 (5 bases). From germline, CDR1 is LNHDA and CDR2 SQIVND (reference sequence). CDR3 length equals 17 residues. Trimming removed 2 bases at V and 7 bases at J, with 21 bases between. CDR3 nucleotides: TGTGCCAGTAGTATACCCCCGAGGAGGGGTTCACGGCAGCCCCAGCATTTT. Translation: CASSIPPRRGSRQPQHF.

V is TRBV28 and J is TRBJ1-5; D possibly corresponds to TRBD1 (5 bases). This CDR3 has 15 residues. Germline V lookup: CDR1 MDHEN, CDR2 SYDVKM. Trimming took 7 bases from V and 1 from J, leaving 14 bases between them. The DNA for the CDR3 is TGTGCCAGCATTAGGGACTGGCGGAGCAATCAGCCCCAGCATTTT. Its protein product is CASIRDWRSNQPQHF.

The chain combines TRBV5-5 with TRBJ2-3; maybe TRBD2 (6 bases). Germline V gene lookup returns CDR1 SGHKS and CDR2 YYEKEE (reference sequence). The CDR3 sequence is 16 residues long. V dropped 2 bases and J dropped 0 bases, with 13 bases sitting between them. The CDR3 nucleotides read TGTGCCAGCAGCTTTTGGCGGGACCCCAGCACAGATACGCAGTATTTT. This encodes CASSFWRDPSTDTQYF.